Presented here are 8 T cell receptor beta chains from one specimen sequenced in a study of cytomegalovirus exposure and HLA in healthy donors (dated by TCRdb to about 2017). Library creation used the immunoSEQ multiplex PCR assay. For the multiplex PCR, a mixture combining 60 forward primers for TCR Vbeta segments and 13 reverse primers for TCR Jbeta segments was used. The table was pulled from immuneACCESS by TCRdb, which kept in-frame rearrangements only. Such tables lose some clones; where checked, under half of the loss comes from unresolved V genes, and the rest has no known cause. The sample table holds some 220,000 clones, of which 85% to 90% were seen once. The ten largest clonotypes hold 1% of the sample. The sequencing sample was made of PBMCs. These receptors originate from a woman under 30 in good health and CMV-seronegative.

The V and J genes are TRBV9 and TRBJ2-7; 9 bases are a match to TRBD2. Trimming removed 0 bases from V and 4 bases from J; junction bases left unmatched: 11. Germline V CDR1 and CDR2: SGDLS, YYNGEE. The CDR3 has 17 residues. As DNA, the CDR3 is TGTGCCAGCAGCGTAGAAGATTCTAGCGGGGAGGATTACGAGCAGTACTTC. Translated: CASSVEDSSGEDYEQYF.

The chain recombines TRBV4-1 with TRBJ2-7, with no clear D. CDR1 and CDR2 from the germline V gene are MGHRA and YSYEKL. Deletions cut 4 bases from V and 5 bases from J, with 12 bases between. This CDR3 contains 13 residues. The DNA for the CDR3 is TGCGCCAGCAGCCCTTATGGCCAGAACGAGCAGTACTTC. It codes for CASSPYGQNEQYF.

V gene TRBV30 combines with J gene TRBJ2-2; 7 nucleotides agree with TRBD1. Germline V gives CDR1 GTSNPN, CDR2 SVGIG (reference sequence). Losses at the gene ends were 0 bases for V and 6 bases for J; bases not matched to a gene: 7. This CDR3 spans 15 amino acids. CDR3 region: CAWSVKGALSGELFF. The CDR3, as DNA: TGTGCCTGGAGTGTAAAGGGGGCGTTGTCCGGGGAGCTGTTTTTT.

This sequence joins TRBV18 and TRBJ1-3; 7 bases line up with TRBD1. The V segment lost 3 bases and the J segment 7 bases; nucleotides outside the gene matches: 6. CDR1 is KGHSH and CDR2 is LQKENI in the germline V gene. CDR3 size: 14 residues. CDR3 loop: CASSPQTGENTIYF. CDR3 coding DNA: TGTGCCAGCTCACCCCAAACAGGGGAGAACACCATATATTTT. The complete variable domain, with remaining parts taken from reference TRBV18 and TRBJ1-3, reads NAGVMQNPRHLVRRRGQEARLRCSPMKGHSHVYWYRQLPEEGLKFMVYLQKENIIDESGMPKERFSAEFPKEGPSILRIQQVVRGDSAAYFCASSPQTGENTIYFGEGSWLTVV.

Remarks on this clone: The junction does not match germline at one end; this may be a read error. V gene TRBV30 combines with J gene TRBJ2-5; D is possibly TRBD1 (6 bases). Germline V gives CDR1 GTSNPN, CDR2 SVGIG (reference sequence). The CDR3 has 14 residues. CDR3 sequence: CASSTGKWRETQYF. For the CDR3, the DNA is TGTGCCTCGAGTACAGGGAAGTGGCGGGAGACCCAGTACTTC.

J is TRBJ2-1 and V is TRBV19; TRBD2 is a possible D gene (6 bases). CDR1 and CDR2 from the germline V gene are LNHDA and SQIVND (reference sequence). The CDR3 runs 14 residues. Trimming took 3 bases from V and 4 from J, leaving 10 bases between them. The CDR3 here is CASSMRDPYNEQFF. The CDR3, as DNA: TGTGCCAGTAGTATGCGGGACCCGTACAATGAGCAGTTCTTC. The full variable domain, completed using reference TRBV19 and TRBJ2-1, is DGGITQSPKYLFRKEGQNVTLSCEQNLNHDAMYWYRQDPGQGLRLIYYSQIVNDFQKGDIAEGYSVSREKKESFPLTVTSAQKNPTAFYLCASSMRDPYNEQFFGPGTRLTVL.

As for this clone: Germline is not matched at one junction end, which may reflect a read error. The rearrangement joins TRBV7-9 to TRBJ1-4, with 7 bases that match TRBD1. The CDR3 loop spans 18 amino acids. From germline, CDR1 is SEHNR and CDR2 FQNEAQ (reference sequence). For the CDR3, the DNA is TGTTCCAGCAGCACCCAGTCCGGGACAGCTTCTACTAATGAAAAACTGTTTTTT. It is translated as CSSSTQSGTASTNEKLFF.

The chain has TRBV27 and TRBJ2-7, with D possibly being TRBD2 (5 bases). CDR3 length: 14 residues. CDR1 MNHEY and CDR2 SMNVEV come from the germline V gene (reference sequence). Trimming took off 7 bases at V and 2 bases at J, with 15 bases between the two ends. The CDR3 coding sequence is TGTGCCAGCAAAGGCCAGCGGTCCACCTACGAGCAGTACTTC. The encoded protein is CASKGQRSTYEQYF.